Described below is a single TCR beta chain sequence and its context. The CDR3 is 14 amino acids. With 3 bases removed from V and 7 bases from J, the gap between germline ends came to 12 bases. The germline CDR1 and CDR2 sequences are SEHNR and FQNEAQ (reference sequence). This sample was included in a study of blood T cell repertoires in COVID-19. The overall study: The samples span acute and convalescent COVID-19 from the United States, Italy and Spain. Sample material is recorded as cDNA or gDNA derived from T cells, B-cell-depleted T cells, or PBMCs.

Authors' processing steps: Using reference gene primer amplification, nucleated cell counts were estimated. Clones were sequenced by immunoSEQ multiplex PCR, and TCRdb holds only the in-frame ones, with some missing. For V, J and clone size, that table is used; D and trimming come from the DNA. The repertoire holds some 130,000 clones, with over 85% as singletons. The source is a man aged 45 to 65 with active COVID-19. The chain joins TRBV7-9 to TRBJ1-4; D unresolved. Sequencing was carried out using peripheral blood. The CDR3 bases are TGTGCCAGCAGCTTTCATTCGGGGTCTGAAAAACTGTTTTTT. This translates into CASSFHSGSEKLFF.